Listed below are T cell receptor beta chains from one sample, sequenced in a study of shared clonotypes between healthy human individuals. The table came from immunoSEQ multiplex PCR; TCRdb's copy has only in-frame clones and leaves some out. This table holds roughly 570,000 clones, more than 95% found once. The material sequenced was naive CD8+ T cells sorted from blood. All receptors come from a man aged 25 to 45 in good health. CDR3s include the opening cysteine and the closing phenylalanine or tryptophan. D genes are given only for firm matches. Some rows mark clone size as missing; the rest say once, few, many or name a class of expanded clone.

D	V	size	J	length	CDR3
.	TRBV7-9	.	TRBJ1-1	14	CASSSKQVNTEAFF
TRBD1	TRBV7-9	.	TRBJ1-1	15	CASSSTGGRNTEAFF
TRBD2	TRBV7-9	.	TRBJ2-6	16	CASSLFGEGGANVLTF
TRBD1	TRBV27	.	TRBJ1-5	14	CASSLTGEGQPQHF
.	TRBV27	.	TRBJ2-7	13	CASSLGVGVEQYF
.	TRBV5-6	once	TRBJ2-1	15	CASSYPALSYNEQFF
TRBD2	TRBV7-2	.	TRBJ2-7	16	CASSFHGTSGSYEQYF
.	TRBV4-3	.	TRBJ2-7	15	CASSQEFAGAYEQYF
TRBD1	TRBV29-1	.	TRBJ2-3	13	CSVRTGVTDTQYF
TRBD2	TRBV29-1	.	TRBJ2-1	13	CSVVLAGGSEQFF
.	TRBV4-1	once	TRBJ1-1	14	CASSPFKGDTEAFF
.	TRBV27	once	TRBJ2-7	14	CASSLAGTSYEQYF
.	TRBV7-6	.	TRBJ2-1	13	CASSERPINEQFF
.	TRBV16	.	TRBJ1-4	15	CASSPPVAGGEKLFF
TRBD1	TRBV6-6	.	TRBJ2-7	15	CASSSYPGQDYEQYF
.	TRBV12-5	.	TRBJ2-3	16	CASGLGDSPYTDTQYF
TRBD2	TRBV23-1	.	TRBJ2-1	17	CASNNPRLAGDFNEQFF